Listed below are T cell receptor beta chains from one sample, sequenced in a study of shared clonotypes between healthy human individuals. Some clones are missing from TCRdb's copy, which holds only in-frame ones; the method was immunoSEQ multiplex PCR. The sample carries more than 850,000 clones, 75% to 80% recorded once. Material: memory CD4+ T cells from PBMCs. Receptors were obtained from a man between 18 and 29 years old in good health. Some clones in this sample may be carry-over from other donors' samples. Both conserved end residues are part of each CDR3.

v_call: TRBV18
j_call: TRBJ1-2
cdr3_aa: CASSQSGQRGYTF

v_call: TRBV28
j_call: TRBJ1-2
cdr3_aa: CASGGPVRRALGYTF

v_call: TRBV4-1
j_call: TRBJ2-3
cdr3_aa: CASSDPAATDTQYF

v_call: TRBV5-1
j_call: TRBJ2-3
cdr3_aa: CASSGSGRDGDTQYF

v_call: TRBV9
j_call: TRBJ2-7
cdr3_aa: CASSVGRASYEQYF

v_call: TRBV11-2
j_call: TRBJ1-4
cdr3_aa: CASSLWTEGEKLFF

v_call: TRBV2
j_call: TRBJ1-2
cdr3_aa: CASSISRDGYTF

v_call: TRBV29-1
j_call: TRBJ2-1
cdr3_aa: CSVEVQAGGVRTEQFF

v_call: TRBV4-2
j_call: TRBJ2-6
cdr3_aa: CASSPPGIFAGANVLTF

v_call: TRBV9
j_call: TRBJ1-2
cdr3_aa: CASRQGARGYTF

v_call: TRBV2
j_call: TRBJ2-1
cdr3_aa: CASGRDSSYNEQFF

v_call: TRBV5-1
j_call: TRBJ2-1
cdr3_aa: CASSLASGSSNEQFF

v_call: TRBV9
j_call: TRBJ1-4
cdr3_aa: CASSARTANEKLFF

v_call: TRBV6-6
j_call: TRBJ2-7
cdr3_aa: CASSPGTEGEQYF

v_call: TRBV28
j_call: TRBJ2-7
cdr3_aa: CASSPPDSKQYF

v_call: TRBV18
j_call: TRBJ2-3
cdr3_aa: CASSQGLAGTDTQYF

v_call: TRBV5-1
j_call: TRBJ2-1
cdr3_aa: CASSLSGQDNEQFF

v_call: TRBV10-2
j_call: TRBJ2-4
cdr3_aa: CASSPGGAAKNIQYF

v_call: TRBV30
j_call: TRBJ1-2
cdr3_aa: CAWRGDRGRGREGYTF

v_call: TRBV6-6
j_call: TRBJ1-2
cdr3_aa: CASRPDPVSYGYTF

v_call: TRBV4-2
j_call: TRBJ1-2
cdr3_aa: CASSQGRGLGYGYTF

v_call: TRBV7-7
j_call: TRBJ2-5
cdr3_aa: CASSPRREEETQYF

v_call: TRBV6-5
j_call: TRBJ1-2
cdr3_aa: CASSSKDRDYGYTF

v_call: TRBV6-5
j_call: TRBJ1-1
cdr3_aa: CATQTGVGNTEAFF

v_call: TRBV5-1
j_call: TRBJ2-5
cdr3_aa: CASSKDREGKTQYF

v_call: TRBV5-5
j_call: TRBJ1-2
cdr3_aa: CASSLDWTGGGTNYGYTF

v_call: TRBV30
j_call: TRBJ1-3
cdr3_aa: CAWSRQVNTIYF

v_call: TRBV7-8
j_call: TRBJ1-3
cdr3_aa: CASSPWDSGNTIYF

v_call: TRBV2
j_call: TRBJ2-7
cdr3_aa: CASRDRDNPRAGREQYF

v_call: TRBV7-9
j_call: TRBJ1-1
cdr3_aa: CASSPLLGTNTEAFF

v_call: TRBV19
j_call: TRBJ2-7
cdr3_aa: CASSIVPGYEQYF

v_call: TRBV18
j_call: TRBJ1-2
cdr3_aa: CASSPPAGTNYGYTF

v_call: TRBV11-2
j_call: TRBJ1-1
cdr3_aa: CASSTRTGANTEAFF

v_call: TRBV6-1
j_call: TRBJ2-1
cdr3_aa: CASSEGRNEQFF

v_call: TRBV7-2
j_call: TRBJ2-1
cdr3_aa: CASSLGGTSAHNEQFF

v_call: TRBV5-4
j_call: TRBJ2-2
cdr3_aa: CASIEQPFNTGELFF

v_call: TRBV21-1
j_call: TRBJ1-2
cdr3_aa: CASSKALPRGSNYGYTF

v_call: TRBV29-1
j_call: TRBJ2-1
cdr3_aa: CSVEQATSYNEQFF

v_call: TRBV30
j_call: .
cdr3_aa: CAWSRTFYSYEQYF

v_call: TRBV28
j_call: TRBJ2-1
cdr3_aa: CASSPSLGGSSYNEQFF

v_call: TRBV4-1
j_call: TRBJ2-1
cdr3_aa: CASSQVTGRKWAYNEQFF

v_call: TRBV5-1
j_call: TRBJ1-4
cdr3_aa: CASCKTGFNEKLFF

v_call: TRBV28
j_call: TRBJ2-7
cdr3_aa: CASSSRTGGTYEQYF

v_call: TRBV7-2
j_call: TRBJ1-2
cdr3_aa: CASSLDPGIRGYTF

v_call: TRBV29-1
j_call: TRBJ1-1
cdr3_aa: CSVGDRATEAFF

v_call: TRBV5-1
j_call: TRBJ2-7
cdr3_aa: CASRELYEQYF

v_call: TRBV5-1
j_call: TRBJ2-5
cdr3_aa: CASSSATRRGTQYF

v_call: TRBV9
j_call: TRBJ2-7
cdr3_aa: CASSPLGVGEQYF

v_call: TRBV19
j_call: TRBJ2-3
cdr3_aa: CASSDRGSDTQYF

v_call: TRBV7-2
j_call: TRBJ2-6
cdr3_aa: CASSRYTRRQSRANVLTF

v_call: TRBV6-5
j_call: TRBJ1-5
cdr3_aa: CASRTRQGFQPQHF

v_call: TRBV5-1
j_call: TRBJ2-5
cdr3_aa: CASSWTGGETQYF

v_call: TRBV6-1
j_call: TRBJ1-1
cdr3_aa: CASIAGQPNTEAFF